The rows below give T cell receptor beta chains drawn from one sample of a study of T cell clonotyping in hematopoietic cell transplantation. Repertoires were generated with immunoSEQ multiplex PCR, while TCRdb's copy carries only in-frame clones and drops some. The sample comprises fewer than 15,000 clones, over 40% of which are singletons, and approximately 11% rests with the top ten. The sample consisted of peripheral blood mononuclear cells. These receptors were taken from a man between 50 and 59 years old in good health. Some clones in this sample may be carry-over from other donors' samples. The CDR3 runs from the conserved cysteine through the conserved F or W. Each record gives: J gene, D gene, V gene, clone size, CDR3 protein, CDR3 DNA. D genes are given only for firm matches. The size field is filled for only some rows; it gives once, few, many or a size class.

j_gene: TRBJ2-7; d_gene: .; v_gene: TRBV27; abundance: .; CDR3aa: CASSSQNYEQYF; CDR3nt: TGTGCCAGCAGCAGTCAAAACTACGAGCAGTACTTC
j_gene: TRBJ2-1; d_gene: .; v_gene: TRBV4-2; abundance: few; CDR3aa: CASSQLPGEQFF; CDR3nt: TGTGCCAGCAGCCAACTTCCCGGTGAGCAGTTCTTC
j_gene: TRBJ2-7; d_gene: TRBD1; v_gene: TRBV27; abundance: .; CDR3aa: CASSKRDRGYEQYF; CDR3nt: TGTGCCAGCAGTAAAAGGGACAGGGGCTACGAGCAGTACTTC
j_gene: TRBJ2-7; d_gene: .; v_gene: TRBV5-4; abundance: .; CDR3aa: CASSSLRAPYEQYF; CDR3nt: TGTGCCAGCAGCTCGCTGCGAGCACCCTACGAGCAGTACTTC
j_gene: TRBJ2-7; d_gene: .; v_gene: TRBV29-1; abundance: .; CDR3aa: CSAAGEREQYF; CDR3nt: TGCAGCGCCGCGGGCGAGAGGGAGCAGTACTTC
j_gene: TRBJ1-1; d_gene: .; v_gene: TRBV27; abundance: .; CDR3aa: CASSLREGLGAFF; CDR3nt: TGTGCCAGCAGTTTAAGGGAGGGCTTAGGAGCTTTCTTT
j_gene: TRBJ2-5; d_gene: .; v_gene: TRBV21-1; abundance: .; CDR3aa: CASSKKGSQTQETQYF; CDR3nt: TGTGCCAGCAGCAAAAAGGGTTCACAGACCCAAGAGACCCAGTACTTC
j_gene: TRBJ2-5; d_gene: TRBD1; v_gene: TRBV30; abundance: .; CDR3aa: CAWDPGQGIVVTQYF; CDR3nt: TGTGCCTGGGACCCGGGACAGGGTATTGTTGTGACCCAGTACTTC
j_gene: TRBJ2-7; d_gene: TRBD1; v_gene: TRBV5-6; abundance: .; CDR3aa: CASSSPGTGFYEQYF; CDR3nt: TGTGCCAGCAGCTCCCCCGGGACAGGGTTCTACGAGCAGTACTTC
j_gene: TRBJ2-7; d_gene: .; v_gene: TRBV30; abundance: .; CDR3aa: CAWGQRASYEQYF; CDR3nt: TGTGCCTGGGGGCAAAGGGCCTCCTACGAGCAGTACTTC
j_gene: TRBJ2-2; d_gene: TRBD2; v_gene: TRBV28; abundance: .; CDR3aa: CASRPGLANTGELFF; CDR3nt: TGTGCCAGCAGACCCGGACTAGCAAACACCGGGGAGCTGTTTTTT
j_gene: TRBJ2-7; d_gene: .; v_gene: TRBV5-1; abundance: few; CDR3aa: CASSLDQGQGGSYEQYF; CDR3nt: TGCGCCAGCAGCTTGGATCAAGGCCAGGGGGGTTCCTACGAGCAGTACTTC
j_gene: TRBJ2-7; d_gene: TRBD1; v_gene: TRBV10-3; abundance: few; CDR3aa: CAIGQGSPPPLEQYF; CDR3nt: TGTGCCATAGGACAGGGTTCTCCCCCGCCTCTCGAGCAGTACTTC
j_gene: TRBJ2-1; d_gene: TRBD2; v_gene: TRBV7-9; abundance: .; CDR3aa: CASSLGASGLNEQFF; CDR3nt: TGTGCCAGCAGCTTAGGGGCTAGCGGACTCAATGAGCAGTTCTTC
j_gene: TRBJ1-2; d_gene: TRBD1; v_gene: TRBV30; abundance: few; CDR3aa: CAWSTDRERFGLLDGYTF; CDR3nt: TGTGCCTGGAGTACTGACAGGGAAAGGTTTGGTTTGTTGGATGGCTACACCTTC
j_gene: TRBJ1-2; d_gene: TRBD1; v_gene: TRBV11-2; abundance: once; CDR3aa: CASSGSGTGGPSYTF; CDR3nt: TGTGCCAGCAGCGGCTCCGGGACAGGCGGTCCCAGCTACACCTTC
j_gene: TRBJ1-4; d_gene: .; v_gene: TRBV29-1; abundance: .; CDR3aa: CSGGGREKLFF; CDR3nt: TGCAGTGGCGGGGGGCGAGAAAAACTGTTTTTT
j_gene: TRBJ2-3; d_gene: .; v_gene: TRBV5-8; abundance: few; CDR3aa: CASSLPTMADTQYF; CDR3nt: TGTGCCAGCAGCTTGCCCACTATGGCAGATACGCAGTATTTT
j_gene: TRBJ2-5; d_gene: .; v_gene: TRBV29-1; abundance: .; CDR3aa: CSVEGEAGTEQETQYF; CDR3nt: TGCAGCGTTGAAGGGGAGGCCGGGACAGAGCAAGAGACCCAGTACTTC
j_gene: TRBJ2-5; d_gene: TRBD2; v_gene: TRBV5-4; abundance: few; CDR3aa: CASSEGLAGERETQYF; CDR3nt: TGTGCCAGCAGCGAGGGACTAGCGGGAGAACGGGAGACCCAGTACTTC
j_gene: TRBJ1-2; d_gene: .; v_gene: TRBV6-5; abundance: .; CDR3aa: CASRLGPVNYGYTF; CDR3nt: TGTGCCAGCAGATTAGGACCGGTTAACTATGGCTACACCTTC
j_gene: TRBJ2-7; d_gene: TRBD1; v_gene: TRBV9; abundance: .; CDR3aa: CASSVQPQGSYEQYF; CDR3nt: TGTGCCAGCAGCGTTCAACCACAGGGGTCCTACGAGCAGTACTTC
j_gene: TRBJ2-7; d_gene: .; v_gene: TRBV1; abundance: .; CDR3aa: CTSSQDRLATRDEQYF; CDR3nt: TGCACCAGCAGCCAAGATAGGCTAGCGACTAGGGACGAGCAGTACTTC